The 15 T cell receptor beta chains below come from one sample, sequenced in a study of beta chain features in type 1 diabetes. As every portion of the isolated RNA was reverse transcribed, the sequencing read expressed TCRB transcripts. Produced via immunoSEQ multiplex PCR; TCRdb's table is partial and in-frame only. The sample yields about 230,000 clones, over 9.5% seen once. The specimen was naive CD4+ T cells from blood. These receptors were taken from a woman between 18 and 29 years old in good health.

V and J are TRBV9 and TRBJ1-2; D is uncertain. Germline V gene data show CDR1 as SGDLS and CDR2 as YYNGEE. The CDR3 is 13 residues long. V was shortened by 3 bases and J by 5 bases, with 11 bases between the two germline ends. CDR3 residues: CASSALFSYGYTF. CDR3 sequence (DNA): TGTGCCAGCAGCGCCCTATTTTCGTATGGCTACACCTTC.

This clone came up a few times. The V call is TRBV19, the J call TRBJ1-6; no clear D. The CDR3 covers 15 residues. The germline CDR1 and CDR2 sequences are LNHDA and SQIVND (reference sequence). V lost 5 bases to trimming and J lost 4 bases, with 12 bases between them. CDR3 sequence reads: CASSSQTTYNSPLHF. As DNA, the CDR3 is TGTGCCAGTAGTTCTCAGACAACTTATAATTCACCCCTCCACTTT.

This clone has only a few counts. V and J are TRBV29-1 and TRBJ1-1; D might be TRBD1 (6 bases). Trimming shortened V by 8 bases and J by 5 bases, and 18 bases separated the two germline ends. The CDR3 spans 13 residues. CDR1 and CDR2 (germline): SQVTM, ANQGSEA. The CDR3 DNA follows: TGCAGCACCCCGGGGGGCCTGGGGACTGAAGCTTTCTTT. It is translated as CSTPGGLGTEAFF.

The chain links TRBV6-1 to TRBJ2-3; D might be TRBD1 (6 bases). Trimming shortened V by 5 bases and J by 2 bases, and 11 bases separated the two germline ends. The CDR3 spans 14 residues. In germline, CDR1 is MNHNS, CDR2 SASEGT. The CDR3 region is CASSFRTVTDTQYF. The CDR3 nucleotides are TGTGCCAGCAGTTTCAGGACAGTCACAGATACGCAGTATTTT.

The chain links TRBV30 to TRBJ2-2; no reliable D call. Trimming cost V 5 bases and J 7 bases, with 11 bases left between them. The CDR3 spans 12 residues. Germline CDR1 GTSNPN, CDR2 SVGIG (reference sequence). CDR3 nucleotide sequence: TGTGCCTGGGCGCCGAACTTCGGGGAGCTGTTTTTT. It encodes CAWAPNFGELFF.

This chain joins TRBV2 and TRBJ1-4; perhaps TRBD1 as D (5 bases). Germline V CDR1 and CDR2: SNHLY, FYNNEI. The CDR3 loop spans 11 amino acids. Trimming pared 11 bases from V and 12 bases from J, leaving 16 bases between. CDR3 sequence reads: CASTSVTELFF. CDR3 DNA sequence: TGTGCCTCAACCTCCGTGACAGAACTGTTTTTT.

This rearrangement joins TRBV5-1 to TRBJ2-7; 8 bases line up with TRBD1. Germline values: CDR1 SGHRS, CDR2 YFSETQ. V was clipped by 4 bases and J by 3 bases; unmatched bases: 6. The length of the CDR3 is 14 residues. The CDR3 region has the DNA TGCGCCAGCAGCACCGGGACAGGCGGCTACGAGCAGTACTTC. Its translation is CASSTGTGGYEQYF.

The V call is TRBV6-5, the J call TRBJ2-7; TRBD2 aligns across 9 bases. The CDR3 runs to 15 residues. The V gene's germline CDR1 is MNHEY and CDR2 SVGAGI. J lost 4 bases, V lost 0 bases, and 4 bases had no gene match. The CDR3 spells CASSYSPSGTYEQYF. As DNA, the CDR3 is TGTGCCAGCAGTTACTCTCCTAGCGGGACTTACGAGCAGTACTTC.

This clone was picked up a small number of times. The chain joins TRBV2 to TRBJ1-1; perhaps TRBD1 as D (5 bases). V shed 0 bases and J shed 1 base, with 9 bases lying between them. Germline CDR1 reads SNHLY; CDR2 reads FYNNEI. The length of the CDR3 is 15 residues. As DNA, the CDR3 is TGTGCCAGCAGTGAAGCGGGGCATCGGAACACTGAAGCTTTCTTT. Amino acid sequence: CASSEAGHRNTEAFF.

The rearrangement links TRBV6-1 to TRBJ2-2, with a tentative D call TRBD1 (6 bases). This CDR3 is built from 16 residues. The V gene lost 3 bases and the J gene lost 8 bases, with 19 bases spanning the gap. Looked up from germline, CDR1 is MNHNS and CDR2 is SASEGT. The CDR3 region has the DNA TGTGCCAGCAGTGATGGACAGACTGGTTTCGTTGGGGAGCTGTTTTTT. This translates into CASSDGQTGFVGELFF.

This clone was counted only a few times. This chain uses TRBV5-1 with TRBJ2-1; D not certain. The CDR3 totals 14 residues. Germline CDR1 and CDR2: SGHRS and YFSETQ. Trimming took 4 bases from V and 10 from J, leaving 18 bases between them. The CDR3 region is CASSRLEWPEEQFF. For the CDR3, the DNA is TGCGCCAGCAGCCGCCTAGAGTGGCCCGAGGAGCAGTTCTTC.

In this sample, this clone turned up a few times. This chain connects TRBV12-5 to TRBJ1-1, with D maybe TRBD1 (5 bases). The CDR3 loop spans 14 amino acids. Trimming stripped 9 bases from V and 6 bases from J, with 20 bases between. Germline V gene data show CDR1 as LGHNT and CDR2 as FRNRAP. The CDR3 loop reads CASRGVGYGSEAFF. CDR3 bases: TGTGCTAGCCGGGGGGTGGGGTATGGGTCTGAAGCTTTCTTT.

Only a few counts were recorded for this clone. The chain's CDR3 is CASNRWGNTEAFF. As DNA, the CDR3 is TGTGCCAGCAACCGATGGGGCAACACTGAAGCTTTCTTT. The chain joins TRBV2 to TRBJ1-1; TRBD1 is a possible D gene (5 bases). Trimming cost V 7 bases and J 2 bases, with 11 bases left between them. Germline V gene sequence: CDR1 SNHLY, CDR2 FYNNEI. This CDR3 spans 13 amino acids.

The chain is built from TRBV6-5 and TRBJ2-3; D may be TRBD2 (6 bases). This CDR3 contains 14 residues. Between the trimmed V and J ends, which lost 7 bases and 3 bases, there was a span of 14 bases. Germline V gives CDR1 MNHEY, CDR2 SVGAGI. CDR3 bases: TGTGCCAGCAATCGGCCGGGGGTTACAGATACGCAGTATTTT. Its protein product is CASNRPGVTDTQYF.

This chain connects TRBV6-5 to TRBJ1-1; 7 nucleotides agree with TRBD1. With V trimmed by 2 bases and J by 4 bases, 10 bases remained unmatched. The length of the CDR3 is 16 residues. Germline V gene lookup returns CDR1 MNHEY and CDR2 SVGAGI. The CDR3 protein is CASSYLSSAGGTEAFF. In nucleotides, the CDR3 is TGTGCCAGCAGTTACCTAAGCAGTGCAGGGGGCACTGAAGCTTTCTTT.